The 3 T cell receptor beta chains presented below share a single source sample, sequenced in a study of T cell responses to AZD1222 COVID-19 vaccine. Generated by immunoSEQ multiplex PCR, the TCRdb table keeps only in-frame clones and is missing some. The sample includes fewer than 150,000 clones, approximately 90% of them seen just once. The source material was peripheral blood, sampled on day 0 of AZD1222 vaccination. All receptors come from an adult in good health.

The J gene is TRBJ1-1, the V gene TRBV29-1; perhaps TRBD1 as D (5 bases). Germline V gene lookup returns CDR1 SQVTM and CDR2 ANQGSEA. V shed 5 bases and J shed 6 bases, with 19 bases lying between them. The CDR3 runs 14 residues. The CDR3: CSVRIGGKGAEAFF. CDR3 DNA sequence: TGCAGCGTTAGGATCGGGGGGAAAGGGGCTGAAGCTTTCTTT.

This chain links TRBV7-2 with TRBJ1-2; no firm D call. The CDR3 has 14 residues. In germline, CDR1 is SGHTA, CDR2 FQGNSA. Deletions cut 1 base from V and 3 bases from J, with 9 bases between. CDR3 bases: TGTGCCAGCAGCTTAGGAGGGATCTACTATGGCTACACCTTC. Translation: CASSLGGIYYGYTF. Full variable domain (outside the CDR3, taken from reference TRBV7-2 and TRBJ1-2): GAGVSQSPSNKVTEKGKDVELRCDPISGHTALYWYRQSLGQGLEFLIYFQGNSAPDKSGLPSDRFSAERTGGSVSTLTIQRTQQEDSAVYLCASSLGGIYYGYTFGSGTRLTVV.

V usage is TRBV6-5 and J usage is TRBJ1-3; D remains unclear. Trimming left V 4 bases short and J 3 bases short, with 13 bases between. Germline values: CDR1 MNHEY, CDR2 SVGAGI. The CDR3 is 15 residues long. CDR3 bases: TGTGCCAGCAGTTCCATCATGGGTAGTGGAAACACCATATATTTT. This gives the protein CASSSIMGSGNTIYF.